The 32 T cell receptor beta chains listed next were all sequenced from one sample in a study of CD8+ T cells in alopecia areata. Extracted from the samples, RNA was reverse transcribed into cDNA to serve as the sequencing template. The assay was immunoSEQ multiplex PCR, and TCRdb's table has in-frame clones only and misses some. The sample holds around 100,000 clones, about 40% seen once. Source material: CD4+ T cells sorted from blood. Receptors were obtained from a human donor with alopecia areata.

The chain uses TRBV23-1 and TRBJ2-7; no firm D call. TRBV23-1 belongs to the ORF category, with a function that is uncertain. The CDR3 covers 14 residues. Between the trimmed V and J ends, which lost 0 bases and 6 bases, there was a span of 12 bases. The DNA for the CDR3 is TGCGCCAGCAGTCAATCGAAGGTAGGACCCGAGCAGTACTTC. Residues: CASSQSKVGPEQYF.

The rearrangement uses TRBV11-2 and TRBJ2-5; TRBD1 is a possible D gene (6 bases). V was clipped by 5 bases and J by 5 bases, with 15 bases between them. CDR3 size: 14 residues. Germline-derived CDR1 and CDR2 are SGHAT and FQNNGV. The CDR3 nucleotides read TGTGCCAGCAGCCTCGACAGGACGCAGGAGACCCAGTACTTC. Its translation is CASSLDRTQETQYF.

The gene calls are TRBV29-1 and TRBJ2-5; unclear D gene. This CDR3 has 14 residues. Trimming took 2 bases from V and 0 from J, leaving 10 bases between them. The germline gives CDR1 SQVTM, CDR2 ANQGSEA. The CDR3 loop reads CSVEQPSDQETQYF. In DNA form, the CDR3 reads TGCAGCGTTGAACAGCCCTCGGACCAAGAGACCCAGTACTTC.

V gene TRBV7-9 combines with J gene TRBJ1-1, with D uncertain. V was clipped by 0 bases and J by 8 bases, with 10 bases between them. CDR1 is SEHNR, CDR2 FQNEAQ, per germline (reference sequence). CDR3 length: 13 residues. CDR3 loop: CASSLAFQTEAFF. In DNA form, the CDR3 reads TGTGCCAGCAGCTTAGCTTTTCAGACAGAAGCTTTCTTT.

This clone was observed a handful of times. J is TRBJ1-5 and V is TRBV29-1; D remains ambiguous. Trimming removed 5 bases at V and 6 bases at J, with 11 bases between. The germline V gene has CDR1 SQVTM and CDR2 ANQGSEA. The length of the CDR3 is 12 residues. CDR3 in DNA: TGCAGCGTTCGATCGGGCGGTCAGCCCCAGCATTTT. Amino acids: CSVRSGGQPQHF.

This clone was detected only once. The V and J genes are TRBV9 and TRBJ2-7; perhaps TRBD1 as D (5 bases). The CDR3 loop spans 15 amino acids. The ends were cut back, 0 bases at V and 2 bases at J, with 12 bases in the middle. Germline lookup yields CDR1 SGDLS and CDR2 YYNGEE. The CDR3 DNA is TGTGCCAGCAGCGTAGGTCAAACAGGCCCCTACGAGCAGTACTTC. Translated, it gives CASSVGQTGPYEQYF.

The chain couples TRBV29-1 to TRBJ1-5; 8 nucleotides match TRBD1. The germline V gene has CDR1 SQVTM and CDR2 ANQGSEA. Trimming cost V 6 bases and J 6 bases; bases outside gene matches: 7. The CDR3 totals 13 residues. This CDR3 reads CSVNLGQGQPQHF. CDR3 in DNA: TGCAGCGTAAATCTAGGACAGGGTCAGCCCCAGCATTTT.

There are a few counts of this clone. This chain joins TRBV5-1 and TRBJ1-1, with a possible D match to TRBD1 (5 bases). There are 13 residues in the CDR3. Germline V CDR1 and CDR2: SGHRS, YFSETQ. The V end was cut by 6 bases, the J end by 5 bases, with 14 bases between. In DNA, the CDR3 is TGCGCCAGCAATTTAAGGGGCGGGACTGAAGCTTTCTTT. Encoded protein: CASNLRGGTEAFF.

The chain combines TRBV7-2 with TRBJ1-1; no definite D call. The V end was cut by 9 bases, the J end by 0 bases, with 5 bases between. The germline V gene encodes CDR1 SGHTA and CDR2 FQGNSA. This CDR3 comprises 11 residues. CDR3 protein: CASIMNTEAFF. The CDR3 region has the DNA TGTGCCAGTATCATGAACACTGAAGCTTTCTTT.

This chain connects TRBV7-3 to TRBJ2-2; D is tentatively TRBD1 or TRBD2 (5 bases each). Germline-derived CDR1 and CDR2 are SGHTA and FQGTGA. V lost 1 base, J lost 4 bases, and 13 bases lay in between. The CDR3 consists of 16 residues. The CDR3 nucleotides read TGTGCCAGCAGCTTAAGGCAGGGAGTGCCCACCGGGGAGCTGTTTTTT. Residues: CASSLRQGVPTGELFF.

This chain connects TRBV2 to TRBJ2-1, with 8 bases aligning to TRBD2. This CDR3 has 14 residues. V gave up 6 bases and J gave up 5 bases; unmatched junction bases: 6. CDR1 SNHLY and CDR2 FYNNEI come from the germline V gene. The CDR3 loop is CASRAGEVHNEQFF. In DNA, the CDR3 is TGTGCCAGCAGAGCGGGAGAGGTGCACAATGAGCAGTTCTTC.

The table lists this clone with a few counts. This chain uses TRBV29-1 with TRBJ2-5, with TRBD1 identical over 7 bases. CDR1 SQVTM and CDR2 ANQGSEA come from the germline V gene. The CDR3 is 12 amino acids. Trimming at V came to 6 bases and at J to 3 bases, leaving 4 bases not matched to a gene. CDR3 DNA sequence: TGCAGCGTGGCGACAGGGAAAGAGACCCAGTACTTC. As protein: CSVATGKETQYF.

The CDR3: CASSLTRTNILTDTQYF. The CDR3 DNA follows: TGCGCCAGCAGTCTGACACGGACAAATATTTTGACAGATACGCAGTATTTT. This chain joins TRBV23-1 and TRBJ2-3; TRBD1 might be the D (5 bases). TRBV23-1 falls under the ORF class, with uncertain function. The CDR3 is made up of 17 amino acids. V was shortened by 4 bases and J by 3 bases, with 20 bases between the two germline ends.

This clone was seen more than once but under ten times. This chain connects TRBV7-2 to TRBJ2-2; D is tentatively TRBD1 or TRBD2 (6 bases each). The germline gives CDR1 SGHTA, CDR2 FQGNSA. The CDR3 has 16 residues. V lost 1 base and J lost 0, with 9 bases in between. As DNA, the CDR3 is TGTGCCAGCAGCTTAGAAGGGGGGACGAACACCGGGGAGCTGTTTTTT. Its translation is CASSLEGGTNTGELFF. Filled out from reference TRBV7-2 and TRBJ2-2, the complete variable domain reads GAGVSQSPSNKVTEKGKDVELRCDPISGHTALYWYRQSLGQGLEFLIYFQGNSAPDKSGLPSDRFSAERTGGSVSTLTIQRTQQEDSAVYLCASSLEGGTNTGELFFGEGSRLTVL.

The gene calls are TRBV28 and TRBJ1-5; TRBD1 might be the D (6 bases). Deletions cut 5 bases from V and 6 bases from J, with 14 bases between. Germline V gene lookup returns CDR1 MDHEN and CDR2 SYDVKM. The CDR3 has 14 amino acids. This CDR3 is CASSRQEFGQPQHF. The CDR3 DNA is TGTGCCAGCAGTAGACAGGAATTTGGTCAGCCCCAGCATTTT. The full variable domain, its missing parts supplied by reference TRBV28 and TRBJ1-5, is DVKVTQSSRYLVKRTGEKVFLECVQDMDHENMFWYRQDPGLGLRLIYFSYDVKMKEKGDIPEGYSVSREKKERFSLILESASTNQTSMYLCASSRQEFGQPQHFGDGTRLSIL.

The CDR3 DNA follows: TGTGCCAGCAGTTACTCGCCCGGGCCCTACGAGCAGTACTTC. Amino acids: CASSYSPGPYEQYF. The gene calls are TRBV6-5 and TRBJ2-7; D remains ambiguous. In germline, CDR1 is MNHEY, CDR2 SVGAGI. The CDR3 length is 14 residues. The V and J ends lost 0 bases and 2 bases respectively, with 8 bases between them.

The rearrangement joins TRBV6-5 to TRBJ1-1, with 7 positions matching TRBD1. CDR1 MNHEY and CDR2 SVGAGI come from the germline V gene. This CDR3 has 14 amino acids. The junction had 6 bases not matched to a gene; V was cut back by 6 bases and J by 2 bases. The CDR3 reads CASRQDRINTEAFF. The CDR3 DNA follows: TGTGCCAGCAGGCAGGACAGGATTAACACTGAAGCTTTCTTT.

The rearrangement uses TRBV30 and TRBJ2-2; 7 bases match TRBD1. The germline gives CDR1 GTSNPN, CDR2 SVGIG (reference sequence). The V segment lost 3 bases and the J segment 1 base; nucleotides outside the gene matches: 5. The CDR3 loop spans 15 amino acids. The CDR3 here is CAWSMGQRNTGELFF. The CDR3 nucleotides are TGTGCCTGGAGCATGGGACAGAGGAACACCGGGGAGCTGTTTTTT.

This chain connects TRBV5-1 to TRBJ2-3; 10 nucleotides line up with TRBD2. The V and J ends lost 2 bases and 1 base, in that order; junction bases with no gene match: 4. This CDR3 is built from 16 residues. The V gene's germline CDR1 is SGHRS and CDR2 YFSETQ. DNA of the CDR3: TGCGCCAGCAGCTTAACTGGGACTAGCGGCACAGATACGCAGTATTTT. Residues: CASSLTGTSGTDTQYF.

This clone was seen only a few times. The J gene is TRBJ2-5, the V gene TRBV29-1, with TRBD1 as a possible D gene (5 bases). Trimming cost V 4 bases and J 5 bases, with 14 bases left between them. Germline loops: CDR1 SQVTM, CDR2 ANQGSEA. This CDR3 comprises 13 residues. CDR3 sequence (DNA): TGCAGCGTTGTCCTTACAGGTTTGGAGACCCAGTACTTC. Its translation: CSVVLTGLETQYF.

This clone has only one observation. The rearrangement links TRBV30 to TRBJ2-3; 15 nucleotides line up with TRBD2. Per germline, CDR1 GTSNPN and CDR2 SVGIG (reference sequence). This CDR3 contains 19 residues. Trimming at V came to 5 bases and at J to 0 bases, leaving 12 bases not matched to a gene. In DNA form, the CDR3 reads TGTGCCTGGGGATCGGGACTAGCGGGGGGAGCGCCTAGCACAGATACGCAGTATTTT. Protein product: CAWGSGLAGGAPSTDTQYF.

The V gene is TRBV6-5, the J gene TRBJ2-1; TRBD1 agrees at 8 bases. Trimming cost V 5 bases and J 5 bases; bases outside gene matches: 5. CDR1 is MNHEY and CDR2 is SVGAGI in the germline V gene. The CDR3 is 14 residues long. DNA of the CDR3: TGTGCCAGCAGTAGACGGACAGGGCACAATGAGCAGTTCTTC. Its protein product is CASSRRTGHNEQFF.

V gene TRBV4-3 combines with J gene TRBJ1-2; 7 bases agree with TRBD1. The trim removed 4 bases at V and 5 bases at J, leaving 7 bases unmatched. Looked up from germline, CDR1 is LGHNA and CDR2 is YSLEER. This CDR3 spans 14 amino acids. The CDR3 region has the DNA TGCGCCAGCAGCCCAATGACAGGGTTGTATGGCTACACCTTC. Translated, it gives CASSPMTGLYGYTF.

This clone has just a few counts. J is TRBJ1-1 and V is TRBV30; TRBD1 matches 9 bases. The trim removed 3 bases at V and 8 bases at J, leaving 13 bases unmatched. Germline V gene sequence: CDR1 GTSNPN, CDR2 SVGIG (reference sequence). The CDR3 is 15 amino acids. CDR3 sequence reads: CAWRGGGQGTSEAFF. CDR3 nucleotide sequence: TGTGCCTGGAGGGGGGGAGGACAGGGGACATCCGAAGCTTTCTTT.

The rearrangement uses TRBV7-2 and TRBJ2-5, with D maybe TRBD2 (6 bases). The CDR3 extends over 13 amino acids. From germline, CDR1 is SGHTA and CDR2 FQGNSA. With 3 bases removed from V and 5 bases from J, the gap between germline ends came to 10 bases. CDR3 sequence: CASSLGTGETQYF. CDR3 in DNA: TGTGCCAGCAGCTTGGGGACTGGCGAGACCCAGTACTTC.

V is TRBV5-1 and J is TRBJ2-2; TRBD1 aligns across 8 bases. Trimming removed 4 bases from V and 3 bases from J; junction bases left unmatched: 2. The germline V gene encodes CDR1 SGHRS and CDR2 YFSETQ. This CDR3 spans 14 amino acids. Written as DNA, the CDR3 is TGCGCCAGCAGCCAGGGACAGGACACCGGGGAGCTGTTTTTT. Its translation: CASSQGQDTGELFF. Filled out from reference TRBV5-1 and TRBJ2-2, the complete variable domain reads KAGVTQTPRYLIKTRGQQVTLSCSPISGHRSVSWYQQTPGQGLQFLFEYFSETQRNKGNFPGRFSGRQFSNSRSEMNVSTLELGDSALYLCASSQGQDTGELFFGEGSRLTVL.

The rearrangement joins TRBV7-6 to TRBJ2-2; 7 bases map to TRBD1. Germline CDR1 and CDR2: SGHVS and FNYEAQ. The V and J ends lost 5 bases and 2 bases, in that order; junction bases with no gene match: 5. The CDR3 is made up of 15 amino acids. The CDR3 DNA sequence: TGTGCCAGCAGCATCACAGGGGCCAACACCGGGGAGCTGTTTTTT. Protein sequence: CASSITGANTGELFF.

The chain couples TRBV5-6 to TRBJ1-3; possibly TRBD1 for D (5 bases). Germline CDR1 reads SGHDT; CDR2 reads YYEEEE. Trimming took off 0 bases at V and 4 bases at J, with 11 bases between the two ends. This CDR3 spans 15 amino acids. CDR3 amino acids: CASSLAGGSGNTIYF. CDR3 in DNA: TGTGCCAGCAGCTTGGCTGGGGGATCCGGAAACACCATATATTTT. Complete variable domain (other parts from reference TRBV5-6 and TRBJ1-3): DAGVTQSPTHLIKTRGQQVTLRCSPKSGHDTVSWYQQALGQGPQFIFQYYEEEERQRGNFPDRFSGHQFPNYSSELNVNALLLGDSALYLCASSLAGGSGNTIYFGEGSWLTVV.

The rearrangement uses TRBV29-1 and TRBJ2-7; D gene uncertain. V lost 4 bases and J 0 bases, leaving 7 bases between the germline ends. This CDR3 region has 12 residues. The V gene's germline CDR1 is SQVTM and CDR2 ANQGSEA. CDR3 region: CSVGPSSYEQYF. As DNA, the CDR3 is TGCAGCGTTGGACCGAGCTCCTACGAGCAGTACTTC.

V and J are TRBV29-1 and TRBJ2-6; 7 bases line up with TRBD2. The J segment lost 4 bases and the V segment lost 4 bases, leaving 4 bases of the junction unmatched. There are 14 residues in the CDR3. Per germline, CDR1 SQVTM and CDR2 ANQGSEA. Written as DNA, the CDR3 is TGCAGCGTTGGGGGGGGTACCGGGGCCAACGTCCTGACTTTC. Translating it yields CSVGGGTGANVLTF.

This clone has a handful of counts. This rearrangement joins TRBV6-1 to TRBJ2-5; no reliable D call. Deletions cut 6 bases from V and 4 bases from J, with 9 bases between. CDR3 length: 12 amino acids. CDR1 MNHNS and CDR2 SASEGT come from the germline V gene. The CDR3 here is CASSADGETQYF. As DNA, the CDR3 is TGTGCCAGCAGCGCAGACGGAGAGACCCAGTACTTC.

This clone came up a few times. The J gene is TRBJ2-7, the V gene TRBV7-9; TRBD2 matches at 11 bases. The germline V gene has CDR1 SEHNR and CDR2 FQNEAQ (reference sequence). CDR3 length: 16 residues. After removal of 3 bases from V and 4 bases from J, the junction contained 8 bases not matched to a gene. The CDR3 coding sequence is TGTGCCAGCAGCTTTGGCGGGACTAGCGGCTGGTACGAGCAGTACTTC. Its translation is CASSFGGTSGWYEQYF.